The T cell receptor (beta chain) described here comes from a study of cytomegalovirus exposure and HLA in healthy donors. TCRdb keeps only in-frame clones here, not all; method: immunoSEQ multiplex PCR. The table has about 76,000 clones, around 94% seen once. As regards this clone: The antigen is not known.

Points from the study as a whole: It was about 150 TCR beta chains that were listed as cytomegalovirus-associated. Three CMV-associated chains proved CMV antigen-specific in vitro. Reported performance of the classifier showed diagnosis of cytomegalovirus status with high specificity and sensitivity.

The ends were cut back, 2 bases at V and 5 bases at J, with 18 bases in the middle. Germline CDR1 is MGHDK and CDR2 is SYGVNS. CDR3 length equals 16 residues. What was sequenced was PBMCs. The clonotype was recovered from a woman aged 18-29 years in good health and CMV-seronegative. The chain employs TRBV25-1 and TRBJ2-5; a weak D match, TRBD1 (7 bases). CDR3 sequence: CASSEGGQGGRETQYF. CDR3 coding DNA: TGTGCCAGCAGTGAAGGGGGTCAGGGGGGAAGGGAGACCCAGTACTTC.